One and the same sample provided the 21 T cell receptor beta chains below, sequenced in a study of blood T cell repertoires in COVID-19. TCRdb's table, derived via immunoSEQ multiplex PCR, lists solely in-frame clones and lacks some. This sample has some 460,000 clones, with about 85% found just once. The sequenced material came from PBMCs or T cells enriched from blood (not recorded which). These receptors were taken from a woman aged 18-30 years with acute COVID-19.

CDR3 sequence reads: CASRNRTGGAEKLFF. CDR3 bases: TGTGCCAGCAGGAACAGGACGGGAGGAGCGGAAAAACTGTTTTTT. The gene calls are TRBV5-6 and TRBJ1-4, with TRBD1 as a possible D gene (5 bases). V was shortened by 5 bases and J by 8 bases, with 19 bases between the two germline ends. The CDR3 consists of 15 residues. CDR1 and CDR2 (germline): SGHDT, YYEEEE. Looking up the rest from reference TRBV5-6 and TRBJ1-4 gives the full variable domain: DAGVTQSPTHLIKTRGQQVTLRCSPKSGHDTVSWYQQALGQGPQFIFQYYEEEERQRGNFPDRFSGHQFPNYSSELNVNALLLGDSALYLCASRNRTGGAEKLFFGSGTQLSVL.

V gene TRBV18 combines with J gene TRBJ2-7; D remains ambiguous. Germline V gene sequence: CDR1 KGHSH, CDR2 LQKENI. Trimming took 0 bases from V and 7 from J, leaving 10 bases between them. This CDR3 comprises 13 residues. CDR3 residues: CASSPPKLVEQYF. CDR3 sequence (DNA): TGTGCCAGCTCACCACCGAAATTAGTGGAGCAGTACTTC. Together with reference TRBV18 and TRBJ2-7, the CDR3 gives the full variable domain: NAGVMQNPRHLVRRRGQEARLRCSPMKGHSHVYWYRQLPEEGLKFMVYLQKENIIDESGMPKERFSAEFPKEGPSILRIQQVVRGDSAAYFCASSPPKLVEQYFGPGTRLTVT.

The chain recombines TRBV27 with TRBJ1-6; possibly TRBD1 for D (5 bases). V lost 1 base and J 7 bases, leaving 11 bases between the germline ends. The CDR3 is 15 amino acids. Per germline, CDR1 MNHEY and CDR2 SMNVEV (reference sequence). CDR3 residues: CASSLFARGNSPLHF. The CDR3 DNA reads TGTGCCAGCAGTTTATTCGCCCGGGGGAATTCACCCCTCCACTTT.

This clone came up once. This CDR3 reads CASSPVQGRPEAFF. In DNA, the CDR3 is TGTGCCAGCAGCCCCGTCCAGGGCCGTCCTGAAGCTTTCTTT. This chain uses TRBV11-2 with TRBJ1-1; D is possibly TRBD1 (5 bases). The CDR3 is made up of 14 amino acids. Germline V gene lookup returns CDR1 SGHAT and CDR2 FQNNGV. The V end was cut by 5 bases, the J end by 6 bases, with 16 bases between.

This clone has only one observation. V usage is TRBV4-1 and J usage is TRBJ1-6, with D possibly TRBD1 on 5 matching bases. CDR1 and CDR2 from the germline V gene are MGHRA and YSYEKL. CDR3 length: 13 residues. The V gene lost 1 base and the J gene lost 8 bases, with 6 bases spanning the gap. Written as DNA, the CDR3 is TGCGCCAGCAGCCAAGCGGGGGATTCACCCCTCCACTTT. Translating gives CASSQAGDSPLHF.

V usage is TRBV6-5 and J usage is TRBJ2-1; TRBD2 agrees at 11 bases. CDR1 and CDR2 (germline): MNHEY, SVGAGI. The CDR3 length is 14 residues. Trimming removed 8 bases from V and 8 bases from J; junction bases left unmatched: 8. The DNA of the CDR3 is TGTGCCAGCCGAACTAGCGGGAGTAATTATGAGCAGTTCTTC. Residues: CASRTSGSNYEQFF.

The chain couples TRBV2 to TRBJ2-1, with D possibly TRBD2 on 5 matching bases. Germline V CDR1 and CDR2: SNHLY, FYNNEI. The CDR3 is made up of 12 amino acids. The germline V and J ends were trimmed by 7 bases and 3 bases, with 7 bases remaining between them. The DNA of the CDR3 is TGTGCCAGCAACCGGGACTACAATGAGCAGTTCTTC. It yields the protein CASNRDYNEQFF.

The chain joins TRBV5-6 to TRBJ2-7, with 9 bases matching TRBD2. The CDR3 consists of 14 residues. CDR1 is SGHDT, CDR2 YYEEEE, per germline. V lost 4 bases, J lost 5 bases, and 7 bases stayed unmatched. The DNA for the CDR3 is TGTGCCAGCAGCAGACGGACTAGCGCGCACGAGCAGTACTTC. This encodes CASSRRTSAHEQYF. Using reference TRBV5-6 and TRBJ2-7 for the parts outside the CDR3, the full variable domain is DAGVTQSPTHLIKTRGQQVTLRCSPKSGHDTVSWYQQALGQGPQFIFQYYEEEERQRGNFPDRFSGHQFPNYSSELNVNALLLGDSALYLCASSRRTSAHEQYFGPGTRLTVT.

V gene TRBV11-2 combines with J gene TRBJ2-3, with 7 nucleotides matching TRBD2. The V gene's germline CDR1 is SGHAT and CDR2 FQNNGV. The CDR3 covers 15 residues. J was trimmed by 1 base and V by 0 bases; bases with no gene match: 1. The CDR3 DNA reads TGTGCCAGCAGCTTAGAGACTAGCCGCACAGATACGCAGTATTTT. Protein: CASSLETSRTDTQYF. Full variable domain (missing parts from reference TRBV11-2 and TRBJ2-3): EAGVAQSPRYKIIEKRQSVAFWCNPISGHATLYWYQQILGQGPKLLIQFQNNGVVDDSQLPKDRFSAERLKGVDSTLKIQPAKLEDSAVYLCASSLETSRTDTQYFGPGTRLTVL.

The CDR3 nucleotides read TGTGCCAGCAGCTTAAACAGGGGAGATACGCAGTATTTT. Encoded protein: CASSLNRGDTQYF. The rearrangement joins TRBV7-9 to TRBJ2-3, with 7 positions matching TRBD1. The CDR3 is made up of 13 amino acids. The germline V gene encodes CDR1 SEHNR and CDR2 FQNEAQ (reference sequence). Germline trimming cut 2 bases from V and 5 bases from J; bases unmatched to any gene: 1. Combining the CDR3 with reference TRBV7-9 and TRBJ2-3 gives the whole variable domain DTGVSQNPRHKITKRGQNVTFRCDPISEHNRLYWYRQTLGQGPEFLTYFQNEAQLEKSRLLSDRFSAERPKGSFSTLEIQRTEQGDSAMYLCASSLNRGDTQYFGPGTRLTVL.

The chain joins TRBV19 to TRBJ2-6; tentatively, D is TRBD2 (6 bases). The CDR3 spans 17 residues. V lost 5 bases to trimming and J lost 0 bases, with 14 bases between them. Per the germline V gene, CDR1 is LNHDA and CDR2 is SQIVND (reference sequence). In DNA, the CDR3 is TGTGCCAGTAGTCCCCCCATCGGGAGCTCTGGGGCCAACGTCCTGACTTTC. It translates to CASSPPIGSSGANVLTF.

V usage is TRBV7-8 and J usage is TRBJ2-1; 8 bases fit TRBD2. Germline V gene sequence: CDR1 SGHVS, CDR2 FQNEAQ. The CDR3 length is 15 residues. V was clipped by 1 base and J by 4 bases; unmatched bases: 3. CDR3 sequence reads: CASSLDRGGYNEQFF. In DNA form, the CDR3 reads TGTGCCAGCAGCTTAGACCGGGGGGGATACAATGAGCAGTTCTTC. Combining the CDR3 with reference TRBV7-8 and TRBJ2-1 gives the whole variable domain GAGVSQSPRYKVAKRGQDVALRCDPISGHVSLFWYQQALGQGPEFLTYFQNEAQLDKSGLPSDRFFAERPEGSVSTLKIQRTQQEDSAVYLCASSLDRGGYNEQFFGPGTRLTVL.

V gene TRBV18 combines with J gene TRBJ2-5; possible D gene TRBD1, 6 bases. CDR1 and CDR2 (germline): KGHSH, LQKENI. V lost 0 bases and J lost 5, with 13 bases in between. The CDR3 consists of 15 residues. The CDR3 spells CASSPPRGGYETQYF. The CDR3 region has the DNA TGTGCCAGCTCACCACCGAGAGGGGGATACGAGACCCAGTACTTC.

The V gene is TRBV30, the J gene TRBJ2-1; 14 bases fit TRBD2. Germline values: CDR1 GTSNPN, CDR2 SVGIG (reference sequence). The CDR3 spans 17 residues. The junction had 14 bases not matched to a gene; V was cut back by 1 base and J by 12 bases. The CDR3 nucleotides read TGTGCCTGGAGTGCACTGAATGCCGGGACTAGCGGGAGTGGGCAGTTCTTC. This codes for CAWSALNAGTSGSGQFF.

This clone was seen only once. The rearrangement joins TRBV12-5 to TRBJ1-3, with D possibly being TRBD1 (5 bases). The V end lost 5 bases, the J end lost 3 bases, and 11 bases lay between the germline ends. This CDR3 comprises 14 residues. Germline values: CDR1 LGHNT, CDR2 FRNRAP. The CDR3 sequence is CASGDQGFGNTIYF. CDR3 nucleotides: TGTGCTAGTGGTGACCAGGGTTTTGGAAACACCATATATTTT.

The J gene is TRBJ1-1, the V gene TRBV6-2 or TRBV6-3; D gene ambiguous. V lost 2 bases, J lost 4 bases, and 17 bases lay in between. From germline, CDR1 is MNHEY and CDR2 SVGEGT. The CDR3 is made up of 16 amino acids. The CDR3 region has the DNA TGTGCCAGCAGTTACCCGCGCCGGGGAGGTAGCACTGAAGCTTTCTTT. It translates to CASSYPRRGGSTEAFF.

The rearrangement uses TRBV23-1 and TRBJ2-6, with D possibly being TRBD1 (6 bases). TRBV23-1 belongs to the ORF category, with a function that is uncertain. There are 18 residues in the CDR3. V dropped 4 bases and J dropped 0 bases, with 16 bases sitting between them. The CDR3 loop is CASSPRGGRPSGANVLTF. CDR3 DNA: TGCGCCAGCAGTCCTCGTGGGGGCCGCCCCTCTGGGGCCAACGTCCTGACTTTC.

The rearrangement joins TRBV7-9 to TRBJ1-3; 8 positions match TRBD1. V shed 7 bases, J shed 2 bases, and the junction held 4 bases outside the gene matches. This CDR3 has 14 amino acids. Germline CDR1 is SEHNR and CDR2 is FQNEAQ (reference sequence). The CDR3 DNA is TGTGCCAGCATCTCGGACAGGGCTGGAAACACCATATATTTT. The encoded protein is CASISDRAGNTIYF. Supplemented by reference TRBV7-9 and TRBJ1-3, the full variable domain reads DTGVSQNPRHKITKRGQNVTFRCDPISEHNRLYWYRQTLGQGPEFLTYFQNEAQLEKSRLLSDRFSAERPKGSFSTLEIQRTEQGDSAMYLCASISDRAGNTIYFGEGSWLTVV.

The CDR3 loop reads CASSRASGALGEQYF. As DNA, the CDR3 is TGCGCCAGCAGCCGGGCCAGCGGGGCGCTAGGCGAGCAGTACTTC. The V gene is TRBV5-1, the J gene TRBJ2-7; 7 bases are a match to TRBD2. V was pared by 4 bases and J by 6 bases, with 13 bases of the junction left unmatched. The CDR3 totals 15 residues. CDR1 and CDR2 (germline): SGHRS, YFSETQ.

This chain links TRBV9 with TRBJ2-2; 10 bases are shared with TRBD2. Looked up from germline, CDR1 is SGDLS and CDR2 is YYNGEE. Trimming took 5 bases from V and 6 from J; bases not matched to a gene: 10. CDR3 length: 16 amino acids. In DNA form, the CDR3 reads TGTGCCAGCAGGGGAAGCGGGAGGGCCATCGCCGGGGAGCTGTTTTTT. Protein product: CASRGSGRAIAGELFF.

The chain carries TRBV5-1 and TRBJ1-4; D perhaps matches TRBD1 (6 bases). Between the trimmed V and J ends, which lost 7 bases and 4 bases, there was a span of 14 bases. The CDR3 extends over 14 amino acids. From germline, CDR1 is SGHRS and CDR2 YFSETQ. DNA for the CDR3: TGCGCCAGCGCCGGACAGTCCAGTAATGAAAAACTGTTTTTT. Translation: CASAGQSSNEKLFF. The full variable domain, in which reference TRBV5-1 and TRBJ1-4 provide the parts outside the CDR3, is KAGVTQTPRYLIKTRGQQVTLSCSPISGHRSVSWYQQTPGQGLQFLFEYFSETQRNKGNFPGRFSGRQFSNSRSEMNVSTLELGDSALYLCASAGQSSNEKLFFGSGTQLSVL.